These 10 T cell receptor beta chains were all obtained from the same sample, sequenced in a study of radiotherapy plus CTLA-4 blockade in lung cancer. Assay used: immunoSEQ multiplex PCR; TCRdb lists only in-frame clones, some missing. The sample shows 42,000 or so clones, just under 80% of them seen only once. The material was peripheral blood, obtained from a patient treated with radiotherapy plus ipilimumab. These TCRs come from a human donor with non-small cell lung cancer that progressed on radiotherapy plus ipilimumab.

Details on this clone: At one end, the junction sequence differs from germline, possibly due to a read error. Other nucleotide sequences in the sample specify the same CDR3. The CDR3 loop is CASSYTGQNNSPLHF. DNA for the CDR3: TGTGCCAGCAGCTATACGGGACAAAATAATTCGCCCCTCCACTTT. This rearrangement joins TRBV5-5 to TRBJ1-6; D perhaps matches TRBD1 (6 bases). CDR3 length: 15 residues. Germline V gene data show CDR1 as SGHKS and CDR2 as YYEKEE (reference sequence).

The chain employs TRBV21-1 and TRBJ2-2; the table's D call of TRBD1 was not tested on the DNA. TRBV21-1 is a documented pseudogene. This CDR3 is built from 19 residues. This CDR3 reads CASSKSHPAAGVNTGELFF. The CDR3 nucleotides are TGTGCCAGCAGCAAATCTCACCCCGCGGCAGGGGTAAACACCGGGGAGCTGTTTTTT.

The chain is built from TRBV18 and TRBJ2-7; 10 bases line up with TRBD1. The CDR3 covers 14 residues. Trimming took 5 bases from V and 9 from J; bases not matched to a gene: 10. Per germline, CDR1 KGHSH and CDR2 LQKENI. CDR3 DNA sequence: TGTGCCAGCTCATCGTCCGGGACAGGGGTCGGGCAGTACTTC. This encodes CASSSSGTGVGQYF.

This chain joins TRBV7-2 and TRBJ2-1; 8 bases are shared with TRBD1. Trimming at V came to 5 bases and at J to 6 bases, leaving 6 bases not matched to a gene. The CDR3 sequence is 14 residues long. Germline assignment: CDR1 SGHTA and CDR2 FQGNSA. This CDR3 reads CASSRQGIGNEQFF. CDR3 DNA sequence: TGTGCCAGCAGCCGACAGGGGATCGGCAATGAGCAGTTCTTC.

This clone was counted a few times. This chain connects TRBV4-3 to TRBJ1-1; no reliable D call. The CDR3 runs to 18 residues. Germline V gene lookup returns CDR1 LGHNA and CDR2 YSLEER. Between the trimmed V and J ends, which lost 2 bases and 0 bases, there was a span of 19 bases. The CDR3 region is CASSQSAFDYSLNTEAFF. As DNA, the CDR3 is TGCGCCAGCAGCCAAAGTGCCTTTGATTACAGTTTGAACACTGAAGCTTTCTTT.

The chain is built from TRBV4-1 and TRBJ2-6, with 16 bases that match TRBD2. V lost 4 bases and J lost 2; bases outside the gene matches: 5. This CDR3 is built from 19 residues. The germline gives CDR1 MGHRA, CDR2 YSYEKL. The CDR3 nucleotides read TGCGCCAGCAGCCGATCGGGACTAGCGGGGGGGCCTGGGGCCAACGTCCTGACTTTC. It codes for CASSRSGLAGGPGANVLTF.

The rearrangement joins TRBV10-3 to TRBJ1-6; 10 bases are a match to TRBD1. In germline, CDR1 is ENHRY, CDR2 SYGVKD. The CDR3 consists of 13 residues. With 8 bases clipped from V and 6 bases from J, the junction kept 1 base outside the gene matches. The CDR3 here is CAIWTGGNSPLHF. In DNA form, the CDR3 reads TGTGCCATCTGGACAGGGGGTAATTCACCCCTCCACTTT.

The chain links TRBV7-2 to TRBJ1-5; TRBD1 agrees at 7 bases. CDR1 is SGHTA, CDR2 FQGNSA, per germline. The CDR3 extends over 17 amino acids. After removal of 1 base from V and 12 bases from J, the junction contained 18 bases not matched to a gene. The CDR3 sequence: CASSLVLTGSYLEGQHF. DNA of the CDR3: TGTGCCAGCAGCTTAGTGTTGACAGGGAGTTACCTAGAAGGCCAGCATTTT. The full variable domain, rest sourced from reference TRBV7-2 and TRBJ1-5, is GAGVSQSPSNKVTEKGKDVELRCDPISGHTALYWYRQSLGQGLEFLIYFQGNSAPDKSGLPSDRFSAERTGGSVSTLTIQRTQQEDSAVYLCASSLVLTGSYLEGQHFGDGTRLSIL.

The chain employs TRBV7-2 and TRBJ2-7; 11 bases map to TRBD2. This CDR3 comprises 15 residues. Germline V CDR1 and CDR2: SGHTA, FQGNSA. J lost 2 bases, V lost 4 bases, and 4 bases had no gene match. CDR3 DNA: TGTGCCAGCAGCTCTAATAGCGGGGGGGCCTACGAGCAGTACTTC. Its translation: CASSSNSGGAYEQYF.

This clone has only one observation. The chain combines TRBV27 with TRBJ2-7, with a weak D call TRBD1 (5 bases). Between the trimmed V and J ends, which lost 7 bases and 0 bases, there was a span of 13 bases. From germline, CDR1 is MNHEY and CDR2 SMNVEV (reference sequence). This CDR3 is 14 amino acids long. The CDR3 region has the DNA TGTGCCAGCAAGGAACAGGCCCCCTCCTACGAGCAGTACTTC. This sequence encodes CASKEQAPSYEQYF.